This T cell receptor beta chain was profiled in a study of monozygotic twins with inflammatory bowel disease. Whole-study findings and limits: T cell subtypes were not distinguishable in this analysis.

Regarding this clonotype: Its antigen remains unidentified.

CDR3 length: 15 amino acids. The germline V gene encodes CDR1 DFQATT and CDR2 SNEGSKA (reference sequence). No DNA is given; TCRdb re-called the 5' RACE reads and lists each CDR3 protein once. This table lists 110,000 or so distinct CDR3 sequences. Every single donor had an approximately 2.7 ml blood sample drawn. The TCR was taken from a human donor with ulcerative colitis or Crohn's disease, or a healthy co-twin of an affected twin (not recorded which). Sequenced: blood. The chain uses TRBV20-1 and TRBJ1-1. CDR3 protein: CSARDPRGQGTEAFF.